This T cell receptor beta chain was sequenced for a study of T cells of healthy individuals. Each CDR3 protein gets one entry after TCRdb re-called the 5' RACE reads with MiXCR. The sample has 90,000 to 100,000 distinct CDR3 sequences, about 16% seen once. V lost 5 bases and J lost 11; bases outside the gene matches: 11. The CDR3 spans 15 residues. Germline V CDR1 and CDR2: SGHTA, FQGTGA. This clonotype showed up just a few times. The rearrangement joins TRBV7-3 to TRBJ1-6, with 8 bases identical to TRBD1. This receptor was identified in a human donor in good health. The CDR3: CASSLKTGERTPLHF. The CDR3 DNA reads as TGTGCCAGCAGCCTCAAGACAGGGGAAAGGACACCCCTCCACTTT. Full variable domain (outside the CDR3, taken from reference TRBV7-3 and TRBJ1-6): GAGVSQTPSNKVTEKGKYVELRCDPISGHTALYWYRQSLGQGPEFLIYFQGTGAADDSGLPNDRFFAVRPEGSVSTLKIQRTERGDSAVYLCASSLKTGERTPLHFGNGTRLTVT.